Listed below are T cell receptor beta chains from one sample, sequenced in a study of technical replicates of blood from a handful of donors. The repertoire was sequenced with immunoSEQ multiplex PCR; TCRdb's copy has only in-frame clones and lacks some. The sample holds under 90,000 clones; 90% to 95% are singletons and the top ten take roughly 0.25%. The material sequenced was T cells isolated from PBMCs. The receptors were gathered from a human donor in good health. Both conserved end residues are part of each CDR3. Each record gives: D gene, J gene, V gene, clone size, CDR3 DNA, CDR3 protein. A D gene is named only where the DNA matches it firmly. Rows give clone size only sometimes, using once, few, many, or a class for an expanded clone.

>TRBD2|TRBJ2-2|TRBV29-1|-
TGCAGCGTTGGACTAGCGGGCACCGGGGAGCTGTTTTTT
CSVGLAGTGELFF
>TRBD1|TRBJ2-5|TRBV18|once
TGTGCCAGCTCACCGGGACAGTGGAAGGAGACCCAGTACTTC
CASSPGQWKETQYF
>TRBD1|TRBJ2-5|TRBV10-3|-
TGTGCCATCAGTACGGGACAGGGGGCCCAAGAGACCCAGTACTTC
CAISTGQGAQETQYF
>-|TRBJ2-3|TRBV29-1|-
TGCAGCGTTCTTAGGGGCACTTTCACAGATACGCAGTATTTT
CSVLRGTFTDTQYF
>-|TRBJ2-1|TRBV6-5|-
TGTGCCAGCAGTTACTCCTGGGGCCATTCCTACAATGAGCAGTTCTTC
CASSYSWGHSYNEQFF
>-|TRBJ1-4|TRBV4-1|once
TGCGCCAGCAGCCTCGGGGCGCGGGAAGAAAAACTGTTTTTT
CASSLGAREEKLFF
>TRBD1|TRBJ2-5|TRBV5-1|-
TGCGCCAGCAGCCAGACAGGGGTGGATGAGACCCAGTACTTC
CASSQTGVDETQYF
>TRBD2|TRBJ2-1|TRBV19|-
TGTGCCAGTAGTACTAGCGGGAGGAATGAGCAGTTCTTC
CASSTSGRNEQFF
>TRBD1|TRBJ2-1|TRBV2|-
TGTGCCAGCAGTGGAGCCGGGACAGGGACCTACAATGAGCAGTTCTTC
CASSGAGTGTYNEQFF
>TRBD1|TRBJ2-7|TRBV5-4|once
TGTGCCAGCAGCTTGGACAGGGGGCAAGAGCAGTACTTC
CASSLDRGQEQYF
>TRBD1|TRBJ2-1|TRBV11-2|-
TGTGCCTCTCGGGGACAGGATGAGCAGTTCTTC
CASRGQDEQFF
>-|TRBJ2-7|TRBV5-6|-
TGTGCCAGCAGCGACCGGGACTCCCATTACGAGCAGTACTTC
CASSDRDSHYEQYF
>-|TRBJ1-1|TRBV4-1|-
TGCGCCAGCAGCCAAGCTATGCGGGGCGCAGAAGCTTTCTTT
CASSQAMRGAEAFF
>TRBD1|TRBJ2-7|TRBV4-2|-
TGTGCCAGCAGCCCCGGACCCGGGACAGGGCCCTACGAGCAGTACTTC
CASSPGPGTGPYEQYF
>TRBD1|TRBJ2-7|TRBV15|-
TGTGCCACCAGCAGAGATCGACAGGGGGCGAGCGAGCAGTACTTC
CATSRDRQGASEQYF
>-|TRBJ1-2|TRBV7-8|-
TGTGCCAGCAGCTTATCCTCAGGCTATGGCTACACCTTC
CASSLSSGYGYTF